This paragraph reports one T cell receptor beta chain. The record originates from a study of PD-L1 blockade in urothelial cancer. About the research overall: Blood analysis occurred 3 weeks (second dose) and 6 weeks after treatment start.

The investigators introduced synthetic TCR analog templates into each PCR as spikes. TCRdb's table, derived via immunoSEQ multiplex PCR, lists solely in-frame clones and lacks some. The sample carries 95,000 or so clones, around 86% recorded once. As to time point: pretreatment peripheral blood. Germline V gene data show CDR1 as SQVTM and CDR2 as ANQGSEA. The CDR3 spans 14 residues. V dropped 4 bases and J dropped 6; count of bases not matched to a gene: 11. The material was PBMCs, obtained around atezolizumab (anti-PD-L1) treatment. The origin of this receptor is a man in his fifties or sixties with urothelial cancer. The chain uses TRBV29-1 and TRBJ2-7; 8 bases are a match to TRBD1. CDR3 sequence: CSVGEAGGRFEQYF. The CDR3 DNA reads TGCAGCGTTGGTGAGGCAGGGGGCCGGTTCGAGCAGTACTTC.